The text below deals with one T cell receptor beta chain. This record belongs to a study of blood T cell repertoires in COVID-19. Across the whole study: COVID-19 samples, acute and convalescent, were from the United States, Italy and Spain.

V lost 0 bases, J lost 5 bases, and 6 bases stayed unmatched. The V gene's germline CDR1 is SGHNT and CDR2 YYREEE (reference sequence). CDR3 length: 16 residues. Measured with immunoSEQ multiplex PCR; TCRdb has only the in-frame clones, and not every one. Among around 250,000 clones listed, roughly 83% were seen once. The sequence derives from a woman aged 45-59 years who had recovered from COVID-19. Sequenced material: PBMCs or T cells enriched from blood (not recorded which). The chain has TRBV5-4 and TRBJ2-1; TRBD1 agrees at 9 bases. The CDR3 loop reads CASSLAQGAKHNEQFF. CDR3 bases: TGTGCCAGCAGCTTGGCACAGGGGGCTAAGCACAATGAGCAGTTCTTC.